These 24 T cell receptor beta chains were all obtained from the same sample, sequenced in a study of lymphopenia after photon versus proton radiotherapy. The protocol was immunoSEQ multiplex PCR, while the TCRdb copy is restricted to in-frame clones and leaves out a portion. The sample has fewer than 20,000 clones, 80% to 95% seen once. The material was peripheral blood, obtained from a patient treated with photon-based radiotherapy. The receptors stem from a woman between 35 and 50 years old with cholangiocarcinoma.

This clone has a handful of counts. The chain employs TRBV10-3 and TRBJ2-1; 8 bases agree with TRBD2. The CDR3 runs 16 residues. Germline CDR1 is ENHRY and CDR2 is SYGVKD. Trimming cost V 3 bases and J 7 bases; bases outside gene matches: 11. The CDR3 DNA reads TGTGCCATCAGTGATTCCGGGCTAGCGGGTTATAATGAGCAGTTCTTC. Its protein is CAISDSGLAGYNEQFF.

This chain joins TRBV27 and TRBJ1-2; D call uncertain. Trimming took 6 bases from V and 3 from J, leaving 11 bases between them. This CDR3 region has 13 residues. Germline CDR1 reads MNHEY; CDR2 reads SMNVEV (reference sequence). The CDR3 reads CASSPGVYYGYTF. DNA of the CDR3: TGTGCCAGCAGCCCCGGGGTATACTATGGCTACACCTTC.

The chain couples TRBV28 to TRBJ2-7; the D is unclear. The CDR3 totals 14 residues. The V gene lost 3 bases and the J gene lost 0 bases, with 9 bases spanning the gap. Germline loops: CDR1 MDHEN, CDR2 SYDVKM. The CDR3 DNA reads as TGTGCCAGCAGTTTGACTGAGAGCTCCTACGAGCAGTACTTC. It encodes CASSLTESSYEQYF. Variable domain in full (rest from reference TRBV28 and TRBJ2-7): DVKVTQSSRYLVKRTGEKVFLECVQDMDHENMFWYRQDPGLGLRLIYFSYDVKMKEKGDIPEGYSVSREKKERFSLILESASTNQTSMYLCASSLTESSYEQYFGPGTRLTVT.

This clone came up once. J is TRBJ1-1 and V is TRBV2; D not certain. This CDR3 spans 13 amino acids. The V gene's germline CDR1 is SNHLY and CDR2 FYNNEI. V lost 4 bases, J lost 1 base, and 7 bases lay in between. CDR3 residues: CASSVGKNTEAFF. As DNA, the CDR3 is TGTGCCAGCAGTGTGGGCAAGAACACTGAAGCTTTCTTT.

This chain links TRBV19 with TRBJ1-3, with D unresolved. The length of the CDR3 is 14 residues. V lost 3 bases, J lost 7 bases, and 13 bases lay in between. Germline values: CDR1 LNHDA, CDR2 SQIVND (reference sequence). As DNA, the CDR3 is TGTGCCAGTAGTATTACGGCAGGCCGCAACACCATATATTTT. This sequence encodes CASSITAGRNTIYF.

CDR3 protein: CASSPWNTEAFF. CDR3 in DNA: TGTGCCAGCAGCCCCTGGAACACTGAAGCTTTCTTT. The rearrangement links TRBV5-4 to TRBJ1-1, with unresolved D. Germline loops: CDR1 SGHNT, CDR2 YYREEE (reference sequence). Deletions cut 4 bases from V and 1 base from J, with 5 bases between. The CDR3 totals 12 residues.

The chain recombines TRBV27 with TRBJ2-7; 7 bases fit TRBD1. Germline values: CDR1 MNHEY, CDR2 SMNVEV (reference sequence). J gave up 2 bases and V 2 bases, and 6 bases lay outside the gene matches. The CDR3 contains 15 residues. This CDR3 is CASSLVEQGPYEQYF. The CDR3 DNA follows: TGTGCCAGCAGTTTAGTAGAACAGGGGCCCTACGAGCAGTACTTC.

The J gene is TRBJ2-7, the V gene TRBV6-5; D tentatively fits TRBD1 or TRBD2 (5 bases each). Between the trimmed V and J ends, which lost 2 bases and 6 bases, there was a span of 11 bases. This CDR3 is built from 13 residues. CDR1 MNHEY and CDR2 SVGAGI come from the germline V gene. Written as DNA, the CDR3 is TGTGCCAGCAGTTACGGGACGGGGCTCGAGCAGTACTTC. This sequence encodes CASSYGTGLEQYF.

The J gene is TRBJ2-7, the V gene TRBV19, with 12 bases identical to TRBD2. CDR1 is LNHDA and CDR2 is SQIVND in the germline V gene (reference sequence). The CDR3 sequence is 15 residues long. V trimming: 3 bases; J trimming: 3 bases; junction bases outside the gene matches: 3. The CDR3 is CASSMTSGGFYEQYF. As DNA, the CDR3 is TGTGCCAGTAGTATGACTAGCGGGGGATTCTACGAGCAGTACTTC.

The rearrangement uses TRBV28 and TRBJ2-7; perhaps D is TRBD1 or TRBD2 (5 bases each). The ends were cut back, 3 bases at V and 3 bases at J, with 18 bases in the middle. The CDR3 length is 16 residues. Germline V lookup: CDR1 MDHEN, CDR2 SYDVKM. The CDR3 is CASSFASAVGDYEQYF. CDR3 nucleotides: TGTGCCAGCAGTTTCGCGTCAGCGGTGGGGGACTACGAGCAGTACTTC.

The CDR3, as DNA: TGTGCCAGCAGTGACCGGCGCGGCACTGAAGCTTTCTTT. Its translation: CASSDRRGTEAFF. The chain links TRBV6-4 to TRBJ1-1; D gene ambiguous. In germline, CDR1 is MRHNA, CDR2 SNTAGT. The CDR3 is 13 residues long. V was cut by 2 bases and J by 4 bases, with 8 bases left in between.

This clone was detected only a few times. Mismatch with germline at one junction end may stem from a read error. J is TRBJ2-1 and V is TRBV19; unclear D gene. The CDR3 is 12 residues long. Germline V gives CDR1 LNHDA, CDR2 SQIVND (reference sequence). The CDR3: CASTDSYNEQFF. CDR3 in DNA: TGTGCCAGCACCGATTCCTATAATGAGCAGTTCTTC. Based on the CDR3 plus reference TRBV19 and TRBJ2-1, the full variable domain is DGGITQSPKYLFRKEGQNVTLSCEQNLNHDAMYWYRQDPGQGLRLIYYSQIVNDFQKGDIAEGYSVSREKKESFPLTVTSAQKNPTAFYLCASTDSYNEQFFGPGTRLTVL.

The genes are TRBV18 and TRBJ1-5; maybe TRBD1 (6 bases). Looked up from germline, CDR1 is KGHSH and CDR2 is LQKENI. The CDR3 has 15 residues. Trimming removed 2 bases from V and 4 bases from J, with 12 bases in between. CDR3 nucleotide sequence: TGTGCCAGCTCACCAATTGGGGGCGCGAATCAGCCCCAGCATTTT. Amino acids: CASSPIGGANQPQHF.

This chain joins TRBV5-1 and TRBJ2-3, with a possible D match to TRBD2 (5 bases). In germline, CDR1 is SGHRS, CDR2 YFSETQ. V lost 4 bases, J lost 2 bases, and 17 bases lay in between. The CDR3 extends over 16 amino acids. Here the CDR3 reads CASSTVLRASTDTQYF. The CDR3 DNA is TGCGCCAGCAGCACCGTGTTGCGGGCGTCCACAGATACGCAGTATTTT. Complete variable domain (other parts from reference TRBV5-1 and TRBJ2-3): KAGVTQTPRYLIKTRGQQVTLSCSPISGHRSVSWYQQTPGQGLQFLFEYFSETQRNKGNFPGRFSGRQFSNSRSEMNVSTLELGDSALYLCASSTVLRASTDTQYFGPGTRLTVL.

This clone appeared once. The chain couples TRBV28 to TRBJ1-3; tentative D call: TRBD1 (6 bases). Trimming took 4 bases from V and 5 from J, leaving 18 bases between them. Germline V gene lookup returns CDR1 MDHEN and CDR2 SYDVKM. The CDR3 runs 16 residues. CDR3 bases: TGTGCCAGCAGTTCACAGGGAGTAGTCGCAAGAAACACCATATATTTT. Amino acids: CASSSQGVVARNTIYF.

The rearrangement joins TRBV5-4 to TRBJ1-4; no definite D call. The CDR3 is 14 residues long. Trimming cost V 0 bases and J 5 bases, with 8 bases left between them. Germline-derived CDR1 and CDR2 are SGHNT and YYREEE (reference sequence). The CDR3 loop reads CASSLGTSNEKLFF. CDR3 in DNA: TGTGCCAGCAGCTTGGGGACGTCGAATGAAAAACTGTTTTTT.

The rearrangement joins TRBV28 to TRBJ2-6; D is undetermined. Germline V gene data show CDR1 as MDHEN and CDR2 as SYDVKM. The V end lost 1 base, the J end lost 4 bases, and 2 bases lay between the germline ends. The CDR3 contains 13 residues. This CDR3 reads CASSLSGANVLTF. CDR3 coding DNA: TGTGCCAGCAGTTTATCCGGGGCCAACGTCCTGACTTTC.

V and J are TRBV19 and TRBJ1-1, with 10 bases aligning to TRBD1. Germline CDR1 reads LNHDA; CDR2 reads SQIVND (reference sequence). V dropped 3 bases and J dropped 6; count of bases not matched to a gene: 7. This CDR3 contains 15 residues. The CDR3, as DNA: TGTGCCAGTAGTATCCGATGGGGGACAGGGGCTGAAGCTTTCTTT. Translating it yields CASSIRWGTGAEAFF.

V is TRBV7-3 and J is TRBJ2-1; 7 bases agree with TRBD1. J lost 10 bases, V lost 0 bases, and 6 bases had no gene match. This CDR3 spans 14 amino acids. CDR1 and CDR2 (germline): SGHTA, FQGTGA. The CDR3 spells CASSLTPQDREQFF. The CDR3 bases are TGTGCCAGCAGCTTAACCCCCCAGGACAGGGAGCAGTTCTTC.

CDR3 in DNA: TGTGCCAGCAGCTCGCCCCCGGGGGTGCCTGAGGAGACCCAGTACTTC. It translates to CASSSPPGVPEETQYF. The chain recombines TRBV6-6 with TRBJ2-5; D is possibly TRBD2 (6 bases). V lost 6 bases and J 5 bases, leaving 22 bases between the germline ends. The CDR3 is made up of 16 amino acids. The V gene's germline CDR1 is MNHNY and CDR2 SVGAGI (reference sequence).

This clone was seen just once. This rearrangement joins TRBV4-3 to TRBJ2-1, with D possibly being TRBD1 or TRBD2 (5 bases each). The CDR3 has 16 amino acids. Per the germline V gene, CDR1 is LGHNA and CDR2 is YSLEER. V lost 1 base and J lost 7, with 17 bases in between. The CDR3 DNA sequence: TGCGCCAGCAGCCAAGGGGGGACCCGGGTTACGAATGAGCAGTTCTTC. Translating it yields CASSQGGTRVTNEQFF.

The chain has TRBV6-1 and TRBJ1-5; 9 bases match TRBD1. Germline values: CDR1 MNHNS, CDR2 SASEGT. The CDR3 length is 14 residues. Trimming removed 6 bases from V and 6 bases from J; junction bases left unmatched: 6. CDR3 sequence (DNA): TGTGCCAGCAGGGGGGGACAGGGCATTCAGCCCCAGCATTTT. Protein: CASRGGQGIQPQHF.

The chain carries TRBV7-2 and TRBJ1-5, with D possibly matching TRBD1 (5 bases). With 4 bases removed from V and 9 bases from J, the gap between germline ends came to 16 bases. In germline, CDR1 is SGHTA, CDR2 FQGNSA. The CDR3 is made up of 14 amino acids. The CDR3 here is CASSSGQPGGPQHF. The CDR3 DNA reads TGTGCCAGCAGCTCCGGACAACCCGGTGGGCCCCAGCATTTT.

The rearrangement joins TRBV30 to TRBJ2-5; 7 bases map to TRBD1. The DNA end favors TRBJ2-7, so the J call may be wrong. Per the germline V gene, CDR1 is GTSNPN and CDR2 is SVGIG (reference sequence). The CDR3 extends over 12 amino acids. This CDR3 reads CAWRQGFYEQYF. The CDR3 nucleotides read TGTGCCTGGCGACAGGGATTCTACGAGCAGTACTTC.